This T cell receptor beta chain was obtained from a study of shared clonotypes between healthy human individuals. Overall study: Plates per donor: three CD4 naive, three CD4 memory, two CD8 naive, one CD8 memory.

Naive CD8 isolation took CD45RO-negative cells positively selected for CCR7 and excluded terminally differentiated effector memory CD45RA+ cells. On sorted subsets, replicate PCRs used 200 to 250 ng DNA, or approximately 33,000 T cell genomes. Repertoires were generated with immunoSEQ multiplex PCR, while TCRdb's copy carries only in-frame clones and drops some. Among about 2.2 million clones listed, 85% to 95% were seen once. A note on this clone: No antigen is known for it.

Findings of the study overall: Naive CD4 clonotypes were shared across several donors at 4% to 5%. Sorted-subset samples were not fully sequenced, rarefaction indicated.

The TCR was taken from a man aged 18 to 29 in good health. Some clones in this sample may be carry-over from other donors' samples. Material: naive CD8+ T cells from PBMCs.

CDR3 loop: CASSFSVAPPSSYNEQFF. The DNA of the CDR3 is TGTGCCAGCAGTTTTTCCGTAGCGCCGCCGAGCTCCTACAATGAGCAGTTCTTC. This chain joins TRBV28 and TRBJ2-1, with a tentative D call TRBD2 (5 bases). This CDR3 region has 18 residues. With 3 bases removed from V and 0 bases from J, the gap between germline ends came to 18 bases. The germline V gene encodes CDR1 MDHEN and CDR2 SYDVKM.